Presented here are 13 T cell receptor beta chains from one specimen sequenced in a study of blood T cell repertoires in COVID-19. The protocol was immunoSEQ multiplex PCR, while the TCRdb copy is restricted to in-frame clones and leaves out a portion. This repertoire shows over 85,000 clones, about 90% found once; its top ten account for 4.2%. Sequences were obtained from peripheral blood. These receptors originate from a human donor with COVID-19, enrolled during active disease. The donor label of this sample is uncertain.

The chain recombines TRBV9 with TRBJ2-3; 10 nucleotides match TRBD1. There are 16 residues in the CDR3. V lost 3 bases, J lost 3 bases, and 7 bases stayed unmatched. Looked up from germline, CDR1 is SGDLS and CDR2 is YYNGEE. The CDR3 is CASSALTGGETDTQYF. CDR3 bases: TGTGCCAGCAGCGCTCTGACAGGGGGCGAGACAGATACGCAGTATTTT.

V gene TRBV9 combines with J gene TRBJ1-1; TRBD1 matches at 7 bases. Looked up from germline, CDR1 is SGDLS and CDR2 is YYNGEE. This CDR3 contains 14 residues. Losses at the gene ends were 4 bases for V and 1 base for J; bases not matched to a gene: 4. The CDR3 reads CASSTQGTNTEAFF. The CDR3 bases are TGTGCCAGCAGCACACAGGGGACGAACACTGAAGCTTTCTTT.

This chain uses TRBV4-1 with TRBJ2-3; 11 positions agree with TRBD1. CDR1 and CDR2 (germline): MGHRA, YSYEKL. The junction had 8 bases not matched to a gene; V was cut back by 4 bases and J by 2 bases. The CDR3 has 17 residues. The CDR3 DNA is TGCGCCAGCAGCCGATATGGGACAGGGGGGGTCACAGATACGCAGTATTTT. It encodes CASSRYGTGGVTDTQYF.

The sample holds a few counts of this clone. CDR3 region: CASNRGNTEAFF. The CDR3 DNA is TGTGCCAGTAACAGGGGGAACACTGAAGCTTTCTTT. The chain couples TRBV19 to TRBJ1-1, with 7 bases lining up with TRBD1. The germline V gene has CDR1 LNHDA and CDR2 SQIVND (reference sequence). With V trimmed by 7 bases and J by 1 base, 0 bases remained unmatched. The CDR3 is 12 residues long.

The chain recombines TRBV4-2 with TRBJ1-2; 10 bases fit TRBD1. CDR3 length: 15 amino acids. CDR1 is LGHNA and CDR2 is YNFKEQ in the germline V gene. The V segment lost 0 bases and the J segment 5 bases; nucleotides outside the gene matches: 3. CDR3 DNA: TGTGCCAGCAGCCAAGATCCGGGACAGGGGTATGGCTACACCTTC. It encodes CASSQDPGQGYGYTF.

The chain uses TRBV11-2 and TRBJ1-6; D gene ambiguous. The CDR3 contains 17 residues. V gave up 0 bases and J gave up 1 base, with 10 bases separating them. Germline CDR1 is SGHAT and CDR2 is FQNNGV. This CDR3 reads CASSLEPPGSYNSPLHF. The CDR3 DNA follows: TGTGCCAGCAGCTTAGAACCCCCGGGGTCCTATAATTCACCCCTCCACTTT.

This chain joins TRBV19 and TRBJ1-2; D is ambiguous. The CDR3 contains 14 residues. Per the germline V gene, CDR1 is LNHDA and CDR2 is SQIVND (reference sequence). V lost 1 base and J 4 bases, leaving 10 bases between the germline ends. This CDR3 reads CASSIAGEGYGYTF. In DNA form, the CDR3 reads TGTGCCAGTAGTATAGCCGGGGAAGGCTATGGCTACACCTTC.

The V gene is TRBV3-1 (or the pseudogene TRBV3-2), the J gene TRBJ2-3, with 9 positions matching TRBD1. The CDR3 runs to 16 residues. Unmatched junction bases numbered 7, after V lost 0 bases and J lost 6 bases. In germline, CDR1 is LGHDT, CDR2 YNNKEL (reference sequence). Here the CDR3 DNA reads TGTGCCAGCAGCCAAGAGGGACAGGGATTATTGGATACGCAGTATTTT. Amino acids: CASSQEGQGLLDTQYF.

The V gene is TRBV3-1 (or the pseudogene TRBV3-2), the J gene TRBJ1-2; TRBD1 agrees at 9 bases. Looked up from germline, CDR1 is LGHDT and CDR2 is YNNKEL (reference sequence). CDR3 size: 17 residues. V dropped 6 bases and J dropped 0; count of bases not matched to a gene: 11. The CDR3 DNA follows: TGTGCCAGCAGTCCCCAAGTAAACAGGGGGCCTAACTATGGCTACACCTTC. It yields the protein CASSPQVNRGPNYGYTF.

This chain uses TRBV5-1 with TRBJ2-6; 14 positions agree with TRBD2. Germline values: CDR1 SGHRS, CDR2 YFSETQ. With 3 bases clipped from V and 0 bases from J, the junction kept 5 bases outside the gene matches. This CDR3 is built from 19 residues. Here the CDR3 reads CASSSKGLAGASGANVLTF. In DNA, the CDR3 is TGCGCCAGCAGCTCAAAGGGACTAGCGGGAGCCTCTGGGGCCAACGTCCTGACTTTC.

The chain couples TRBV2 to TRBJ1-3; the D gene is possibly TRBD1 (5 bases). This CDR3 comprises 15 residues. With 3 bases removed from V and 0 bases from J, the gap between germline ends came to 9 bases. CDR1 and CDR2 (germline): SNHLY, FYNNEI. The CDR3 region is CASSDEQDSGNTIYF. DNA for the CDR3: TGTGCCAGCAGTGATGAACAGGACTCTGGAAACACCATATATTTT.

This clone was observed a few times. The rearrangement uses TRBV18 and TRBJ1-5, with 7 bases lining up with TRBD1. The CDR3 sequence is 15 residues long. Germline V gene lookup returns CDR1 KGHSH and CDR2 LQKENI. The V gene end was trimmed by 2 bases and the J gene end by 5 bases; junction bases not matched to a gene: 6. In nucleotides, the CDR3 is TGTGCCAGCTCACCAAGACAGGGACGGGATCAGCCCCAGCATTTT. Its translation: CASSPRQGRDQPQHF.

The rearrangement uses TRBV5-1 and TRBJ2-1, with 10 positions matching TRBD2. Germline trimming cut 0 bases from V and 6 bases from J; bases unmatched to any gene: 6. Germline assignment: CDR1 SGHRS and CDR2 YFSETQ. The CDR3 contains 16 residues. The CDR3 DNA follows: TGCGCCAGCAGCTTGGGACCTAGCGGGAGTATCAATGAGCAGTTCTTC. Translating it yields CASSLGPSGSINEQFF.